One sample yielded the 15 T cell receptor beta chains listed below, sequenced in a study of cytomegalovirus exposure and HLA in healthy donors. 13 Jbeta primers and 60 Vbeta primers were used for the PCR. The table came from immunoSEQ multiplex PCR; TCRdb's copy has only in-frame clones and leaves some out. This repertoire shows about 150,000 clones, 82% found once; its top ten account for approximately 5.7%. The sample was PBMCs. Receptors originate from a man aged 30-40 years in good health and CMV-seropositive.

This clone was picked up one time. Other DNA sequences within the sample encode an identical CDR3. The CDR3, as DNA: TGTGCCAGCTCACCAAGTACAGGGACCTACGAGCAGTACTTC. Protein sequence: CASSPSTGTYEQYF. The chain carries TRBV18 and TRBJ2-7, with D perhaps matching TRBD1 (6 bases). The CDR3 is made up of 14 amino acids. V was pared by 2 bases and J by 2 bases, with 10 bases between. CDR1 is KGHSH and CDR2 is LQKENI in the germline V gene.

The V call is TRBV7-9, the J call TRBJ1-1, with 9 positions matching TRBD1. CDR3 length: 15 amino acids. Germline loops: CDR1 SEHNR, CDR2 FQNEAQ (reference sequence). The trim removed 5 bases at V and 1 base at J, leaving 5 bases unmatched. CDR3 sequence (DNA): TGTGCCAGCAGCATCCCGGGACAGGGGAACACTGAAGCTTTCTTT. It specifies CASSIPGQGNTEAFF.

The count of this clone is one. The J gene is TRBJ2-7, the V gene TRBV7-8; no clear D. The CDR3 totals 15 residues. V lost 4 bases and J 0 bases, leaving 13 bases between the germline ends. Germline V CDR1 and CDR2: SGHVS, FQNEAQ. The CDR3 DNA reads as TGTGCCAGCAGCTCCCGCGTTTCATCCTCCTACGAGCAGTACTTC. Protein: CASSSRVSSSYEQYF.

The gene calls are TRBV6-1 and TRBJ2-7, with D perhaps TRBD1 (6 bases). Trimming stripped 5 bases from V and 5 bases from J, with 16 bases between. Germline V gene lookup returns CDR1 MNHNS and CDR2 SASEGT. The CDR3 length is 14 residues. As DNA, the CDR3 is TGTGCCAGCAGTTCCGGGACAATCAACCACGAGCAGTACTTC. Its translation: CASSSGTINHEQYF.

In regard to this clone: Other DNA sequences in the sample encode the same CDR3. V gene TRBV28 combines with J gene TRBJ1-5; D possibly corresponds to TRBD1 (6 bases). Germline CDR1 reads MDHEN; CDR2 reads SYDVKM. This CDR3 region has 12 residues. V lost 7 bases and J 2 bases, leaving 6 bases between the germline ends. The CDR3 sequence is CASKGGNQPQHF. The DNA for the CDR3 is TGTGCCAGCAAGGGGGGCAATCAGCCCCAGCATTTT.

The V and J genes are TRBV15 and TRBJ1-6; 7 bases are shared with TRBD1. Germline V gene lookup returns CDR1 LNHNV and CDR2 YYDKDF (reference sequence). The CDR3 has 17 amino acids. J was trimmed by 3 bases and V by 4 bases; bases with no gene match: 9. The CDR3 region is CATSMVGTANYNSPLHF. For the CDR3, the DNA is TGTGCCACCAGCATGGTCGGGACAGCGAACTATAATTCACCCCTCCACTTT.

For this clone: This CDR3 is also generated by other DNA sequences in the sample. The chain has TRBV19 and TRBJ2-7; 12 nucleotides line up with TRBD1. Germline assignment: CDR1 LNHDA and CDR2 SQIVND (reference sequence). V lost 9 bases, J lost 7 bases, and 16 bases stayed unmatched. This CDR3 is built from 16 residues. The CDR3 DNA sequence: TGTGCCAGCAGCACTAACCCGGGACAGGGGGCGGGTGAGCAGTACTTC. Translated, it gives CASSTNPGQGAGEQYF.

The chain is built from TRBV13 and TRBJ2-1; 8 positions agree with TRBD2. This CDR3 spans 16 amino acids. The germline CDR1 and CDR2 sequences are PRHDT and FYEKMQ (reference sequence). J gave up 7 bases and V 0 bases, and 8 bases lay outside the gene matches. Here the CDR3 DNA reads TGTGCCAGCAGCTTAGGTGTGGGACTAGTAAAGAATGAGCAGTTCTTC. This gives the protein CASSLGVGLVKNEQFF.

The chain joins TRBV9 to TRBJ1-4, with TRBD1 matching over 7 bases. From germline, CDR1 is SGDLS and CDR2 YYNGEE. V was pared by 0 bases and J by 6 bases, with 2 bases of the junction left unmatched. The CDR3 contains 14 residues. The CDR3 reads CASSVETGDEKLFF. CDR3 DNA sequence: TGTGCCAGCAGCGTAGAAACAGGGGATGAAAAACTGTTTTTT. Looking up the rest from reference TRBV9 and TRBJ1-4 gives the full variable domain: DSGVTQTPKHLITATGQRVTLRCSPRSGDLSVYWYQQSLDQGLQFLIQYYNGEERAKGNILERFSAQQFPDLHSELNLSSLELGDSALYFCASSVETGDEKLFFGSGTQLSVL.

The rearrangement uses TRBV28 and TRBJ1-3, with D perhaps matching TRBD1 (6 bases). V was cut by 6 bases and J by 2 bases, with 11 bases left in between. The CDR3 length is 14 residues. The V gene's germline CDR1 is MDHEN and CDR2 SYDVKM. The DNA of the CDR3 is TGTGCCAGCAGACCTGGGGGCACTGGAAACACCATATATTTT. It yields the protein CASRPGGTGNTIYF.

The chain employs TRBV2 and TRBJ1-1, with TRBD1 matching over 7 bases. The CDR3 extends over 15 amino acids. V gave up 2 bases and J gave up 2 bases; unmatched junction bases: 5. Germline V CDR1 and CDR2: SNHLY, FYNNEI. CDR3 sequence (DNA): TGTGCCAGCAGTGAATATCGAGGGGGCAACACTGAAGCTTTCTTT. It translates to CASSEYRGGNTEAFF. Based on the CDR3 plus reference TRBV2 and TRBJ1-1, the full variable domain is EPEVTQTPSHQVTQMGQEVILRCVPISNHLYFYWYRQILGQKVEFLVSFYNNEISEKSEIFDDQFSVERPDGSNFTLKIRSTKLEDSAMYFCASSEYRGGNTEAFFGQGTRLTVV.

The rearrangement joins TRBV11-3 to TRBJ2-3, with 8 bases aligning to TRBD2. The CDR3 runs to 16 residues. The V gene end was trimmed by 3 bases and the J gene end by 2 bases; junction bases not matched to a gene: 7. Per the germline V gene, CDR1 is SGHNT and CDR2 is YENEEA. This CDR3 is CASSFRAGVLTDTQYF. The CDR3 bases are TGTGCCAGCAGCTTTCGAGCGGGGGTACTCACAGATACGCAGTATTTT.

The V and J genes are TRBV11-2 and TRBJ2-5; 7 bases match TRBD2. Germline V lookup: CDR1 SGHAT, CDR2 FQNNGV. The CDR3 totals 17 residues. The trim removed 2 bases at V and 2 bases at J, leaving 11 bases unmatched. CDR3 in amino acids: CASSLRWGEGKQETQYF. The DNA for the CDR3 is TGTGCCAGCAGCTTACGCTGGGGGGAGGGGAAACAAGAGACCCAGTACTTC.

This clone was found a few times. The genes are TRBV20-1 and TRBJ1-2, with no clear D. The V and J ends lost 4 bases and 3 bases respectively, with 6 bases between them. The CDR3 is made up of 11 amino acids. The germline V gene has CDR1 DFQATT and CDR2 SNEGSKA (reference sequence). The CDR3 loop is CSAILDYGYTF. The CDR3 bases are TGCAGTGCTATACTGGACTATGGCTACACCTTC.

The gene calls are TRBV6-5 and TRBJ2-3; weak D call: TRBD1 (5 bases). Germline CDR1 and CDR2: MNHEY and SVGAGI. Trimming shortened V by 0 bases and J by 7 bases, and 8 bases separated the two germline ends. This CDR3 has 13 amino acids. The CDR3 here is CASSYSSGNTQYF. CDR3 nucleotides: TGTGCCAGCAGTTACTCTTCAGGGAATACGCAGTATTTT.